This TCR beta chain derives from a study of CD8+ T cells in alopecia areata. The CDR3 has 14 amino acids. The germline V gene encodes CDR1 SGHTA and CDR2 FQGNSA. Trimming took off 3 bases at V and 4 bases at J, with 10 bases between the two ends. Details on this clone: Its target is unknown.

Study conclusions and caveats: Sharing of TCR sequences between patients (possibly for HLA-related reasons) was less clear than in mice. Affected scalp, especially in alopecia totalis/universalis, had a higher clonality than normal scalp did.

TCR sequencing used cDNA made by reverse transcription of extracted RNA. The method was immunoSEQ multiplex PCR; TCRdb's version includes in-frame clones alone and lacks a portion of them. The sample includes over 25,000 clones, roughly 80% of them seen just once. The receptor's source is a human donor with alopecia areata. The sample consisted of NKG2D-low CD8+ T cells sorted from blood. V and J are TRBV7-2 and TRBJ2-1; D could derive from TRBD1 or TRBD2 (5 bases each). DNA of the CDR3: TGTGCCAGCAGCTTCCCCGAGGGGTACAATGAGCAGTTCTTC. Protein sequence: CASSFPEGYNEQFF. The full variable domain, with the rest looked up from reference TRBV7-2 and TRBJ2-1, is GAGVSQSPSNKVTEKGKDVELRCDPISGHTALYWYRQSLGQGLEFLIYFQGNSAPDKSGLPSDRFSAERTGGSVSTLTIQRTQQEDSAVYLCASSFPEGYNEQFFGPGTRLTVL.